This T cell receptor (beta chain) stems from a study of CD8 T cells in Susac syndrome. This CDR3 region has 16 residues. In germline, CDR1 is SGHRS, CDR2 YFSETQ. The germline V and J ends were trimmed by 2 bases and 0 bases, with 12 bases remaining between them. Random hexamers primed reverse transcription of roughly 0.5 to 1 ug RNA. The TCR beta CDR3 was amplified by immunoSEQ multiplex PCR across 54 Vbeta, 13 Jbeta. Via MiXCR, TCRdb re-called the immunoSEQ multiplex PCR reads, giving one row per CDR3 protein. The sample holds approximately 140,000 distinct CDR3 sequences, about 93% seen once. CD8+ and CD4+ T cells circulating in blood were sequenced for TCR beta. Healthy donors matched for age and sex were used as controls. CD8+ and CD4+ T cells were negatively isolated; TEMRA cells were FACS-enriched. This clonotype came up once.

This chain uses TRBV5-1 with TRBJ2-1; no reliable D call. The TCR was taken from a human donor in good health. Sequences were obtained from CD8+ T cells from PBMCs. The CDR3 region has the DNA TGCGCCAGCAGCTTTATCTCCACTTTCTCCTACAATGAGCAGTTCTTC. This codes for CASSFISTFSYNEQFF.